Listed below are T cell receptor beta chains from one sample, sequenced in a study of blood T cells in healthy people across ages. MiXCR was run by TCRdb on the 5' RACE reads, yielding one entry per CDR3 protein. Of over a million distinct CDR3 sequences in the sample, under 30% were seen once. Another study also made use of these data, one on T cells of mothers and their children.

Material: blood. These receptors originate from a girl aged 2-10 years in good health. Each CDR3 is given with its conserved first and last residue. The D gene is left open where the match is weak. Size is omitted from some rows. Given values are once, few, many or a class for expanded clones.

clone size,J gene,D gene,V gene,CDR3 DNA,CDR3 protein
.,TRBJ2-7,.,TRBV5-1,TGCGCCAGCAGCTTTCACCAGGACAGTCTAACCTACGAGCAGTACTTC,CASSFHQDSLTYEQYF
.,TRBJ2-7,.,TRBV29-1,TGCAGCGTTGGGACAGCCTCCTACGAGCAGCACTTC,CSVGTASYEQHF
.,TRBJ2-1,TRBD2,TRBV20-1,TGCAGTGCTAATGAACTAGCGGACAGCTCCTACAATGAGCAGTTCTTC,CSANELADSSYNEQFF
once,TRBJ1-2,.,TRBV12-3/TRBV12-4,TGTGCCAGCAGCCCGGGGGGTTGGAATGGCTACACCTTC,CASSPGGWNGYTF
many,TRBJ2-3,.,TRBV28,TGTGCCAGCAGTAAAGATACGCAGTATTTT,CASSKDTQYF
few,TRBJ2-3,TRBD1,TRBV29-1,TGCAGCGTTAAACCCGGGACAGCCTTATTTTTCACAGATACGCAGTATTTT,CSVKPGTALFFTDTQYF
.,TRBJ2-7,TRBD2,TRBV29-1,TGCAGCGCCACTAGCGGGGACTCCTACGAGCGGTACTTC,CSATSGDSYERYF
few,TRBJ2-7,TRBD1,TRBV6-6,TGTGCCAGCAGACCCGGGACAGGGGGCTTCTACGAGCAGTACTTC,CASRPGTGGFYEQYF
.,TRBJ2-7,TRBD2,TRBV20-1,TGCAGTGCTAGAACTCATTCTGGACTAGCCTACGAGCAGTACTTC,CSARTHSGLAYEQYF
once,TRBJ1-4,.,TRBV4-1,TGCGCCAGCAGCCAAGCATGGGTCGAGGGTGAAAAGCTGTTTTTT,CASSQAWVEGEKLFF
.,TRBJ2-1,TRBD1,TRBV7-9,TGTGCCAGCAGCTCGGGGGTCCGGGACAGGGGCAACTACAATGAGCAGTTCTTC,CASSSGVRDRGNYNEQFF
many,TRBJ2-5,TRBD1,TRBV29-1,TGCAGCGTTGTGTACCGATGGGACAGCCAAGAGACCCAGTACTTC,CSVVYRWDSQETQYF
few,TRBJ1-2,.,TRBV6-1,TGTGCCAGCAGTGAAGGGGAGCCGGGGCTCCTCCATGGCTACACCTTC,CASSEGEPGLLHGYTF
once,TRBJ1-4,.,TRBV5-1,TGCGCCAGCACCAGGGACTCAAGGTATGAAAAACTGTTTTTT,CASTRDSRYEKLFF
.,TRBJ1-2,.,TRBV4-1,TGCGCCAGCAGCCAATGGACAGAAGTTAACTATGGCTACACCTTC,CASSQWTEVNYGYTF
.,TRBJ2-7,TRBD1,TRBV28,TGTGCCAGCAAGAGTTCCGGGACAGGGGAAGACGAGCAGTACTTC,CASKSSGTGEDEQYF